This TCR beta chain was found in a study of cytomegalovirus exposure and HLA in healthy donors. Broader study findings: By HLA locus, TCR association rates varied in a later analysis, with DRB1 showing the most and HLA-C the fewest. For most TCR beta V segments, an earlier analysis put the productive rate at about 90% or about 30% of the time. In a later analysis, around 18,000 TCR beta sequences were associated with HLA alleles at 0.05 false discovery rate. The authors later found HLA-associated TCR beta chains more clonally expanded than equally common others.

V lost 4 bases and J 2 bases, leaving 5 bases between the germline ends. The CDR3 is 13 amino acids. In germline, CDR1 is KGHSH, CDR2 LQKENI. Worth noting for this clone: The antigen is unknown.

The PCR ran on 60 Vbeta and 13 Jbeta primers. Produced via immunoSEQ multiplex PCR; TCRdb's table is partial and in-frame only. The table shows about 160,000 clones, with roughly 78% occurring only once. Sequencing used PBMCs. J is TRBJ1-4 and V is TRBV18; D unclear. The receptor was derived from a woman between 35 and 50 years old in good health and CMV-seronegative. The CDR3 coding sequence is TGTGCCAGCTCACGGAGTACTAATGAAAAACTGTTTTTT. Translating gives CASSRSTNEKLFF.